This TCR beta chain is drawn from a study of CD8 T cells in ankylosing spondylitis. General study results and limits: Blood of patients with ankylosing spondylitis appeared to be characterized by a TCR beta motif of several highly homologous variants. Reportedly, matched ankylosing spondylitis synovial fluid was significantly enriched for disease-linked clones.

As regards this clonotype: Its specificity is not known.

TCRdb re-analysed the 5' RACE reads in MiXCR, keeping a single row per CDR3 protein. Of more than 100,000 distinct CDR3 sequences in the sample, roughly 10% are singletons; the top ten hold about 4%. The sequence was collected from a female donor with ankylosing spondylitis or in good health (not recorded which). Sample: blood, either unsorted or a sorted T cell fraction (not recorded which).

The CDR3 loop is CASTITQEKLFF. CDR3 bases: TGTGCCAGCACCATAACCCAGGAAAAACTGTTTTTT. V and J are TRBV6-1 and TRBJ1-4; D is uncertain. The V gene lost 7 bases and the J gene lost 8 bases, with 11 bases spanning the gap. The CDR3 totals 12 residues. The germline V gene has CDR1 MNHNS and CDR2 SASEGT.